One and the same sample provided the 6 T cell receptor beta chains below, sequenced in a study of blood T cell repertoires in COVID-19. The method was immunoSEQ multiplex PCR; TCRdb's version includes in-frame clones alone and lacks a portion of them. The sample has some 140,000 clones; roughly 80% are singletons. Sequencing used peripheral blood. These receptors were taken from a woman between 55 and 75 years old with COVID-19, enrolled during active disease.

The chain has TRBV18 and TRBJ2-5, with D unresolved. Germline V gene data show CDR1 as KGHSH and CDR2 as LQKENI. CDR3 length equals 14 residues. Trimming removed 5 bases at V and 4 bases at J, with 14 bases between. The CDR3 DNA is TGTGCCAGCTCATTTTTTCTCCCTCCAGAGACCCAGTACTTC. As protein: CASSFFLPPETQYF.

This clone was seen only once. This rearrangement joins TRBV11-2 to TRBJ1-2, with TRBD1 as a possible D gene (5 bases). Germline V lookup: CDR1 SGHAT, CDR2 FQNNGV. Trimming took 1 base from V and 3 from J, leaving 12 bases between them. The CDR3 length is 15 residues. The CDR3 bases are TGTGCCAGCAGCTTAGCTCGGGACTTTTACTATGGCTACACCTTC. The encoded protein is CASSLARDFYYGYTF.

The rearrangement uses TRBV3-1 (or the pseudogene TRBV3-2) and TRBJ1-3, with no clear D. This CDR3 is 13 amino acids long. Germline lookup yields CDR1 LGHDT and CDR2 YNNKEL (reference sequence). Trimming shortened V by 8 bases and J by 0 bases, and 8 bases separated the two germline ends. The DNA of the CDR3 is TGTGCCAGCCATAGGAGCTCTGGAAACACCATATATTTT. Translation: CASHRSSGNTIYF.

The chain uses TRBV10-1 and TRBJ1-5; TRBD1 is a possible D gene (5 bases). In germline, CDR1 is WNHNN, CDR2 SYGVQD (reference sequence). Trimming removed 3 bases from V and 5 bases from J, with 17 bases in between. The CDR3 covers 16 residues. As DNA, the CDR3 is TGCGCCAGCAGTGACGGTGGGAGCGGGGGAGATCAGCCCCAGCATTTT. Protein sequence: CASSDGGSGGDQPQHF.

The gene calls are TRBV11-2 and TRBJ1-1; no definite D call. CDR1 SGHAT and CDR2 FQNNGV come from the germline V gene. The CDR3 consists of 15 residues. Trimming cost V 4 bases and J 1 base, with 13 bases left between them. This CDR3 reads CASSYSNLQNTEAFF. CDR3 coding DNA: TGTGCCAGCAGCTATTCTAACCTTCAGAACACTGAAGCTTTCTTT. Combining the CDR3 with reference TRBV11-2 and TRBJ1-1 gives the whole variable domain EAGVAQSPRYKIIEKRQSVAFWCNPISGHATLYWYQQILGQGPKLLIQFQNNGVVDDSQLPKDRFSAERLKGVDSTLKIQPAKLEDSAVYLCASSYSNLQNTEAFFGQGTRLTVV.

The chain has TRBV27 and TRBJ1-5; 7 bases are a match to TRBD1. CDR1 MNHEY and CDR2 SMNVEV come from the germline V gene (reference sequence). The length of the CDR3 is 15 residues. V trimming: 5 bases; J trimming: 0 bases; junction bases outside the gene matches: 4. CDR3: CASSPSGGSNQPQHF. For the CDR3, the DNA is TGTGCCAGCAGTCCGTCAGGGGGTAGCAATCAGCCCCAGCATTTT.